The T cell receptor beta chain described here comes from a study of circulating CD8 cells and anti-PD-1 response in melanoma. Study at large: Nivolumab was given intravenously at 3 mg/kg every 2 weeks.

TCR libraries were prepared from about 16 ng of total RNA with the QIAseq Immune Repertoire TCR panel. TCRdb called the reads again in MiXCR, with one record for every CDR3 protein. The repertoire has 450 to 600 distinct CDR3 sequences, approximately 4% of them found once; the top ten carry 18%. Live CD3+CD8+TCRalphabeta+ cells were sorted into four subsets by PD-1 and/or TIGIT. General observations from the study: Clonotype sharing was highest between DPOS and TIGIT subsets. Published repertoire comparisons used only baseline and M1 samples.

This clonotype is deemed large. Its antigen is unknown. This sequence was found in a human donor with melanoma. Sample: CD8+ T cells from PBMCs, taken at baseline or after one month of anti-PD-1 therapy (not recorded which).

The CDR3 sequence: CASSLGWSSYNEQFF. The DNA of the CDR3 is TGTGCCAGCAGCTTGGGTTGGAGCTCCTACAATGAGCAGTTCTTC. The chain recombines TRBV5-5 with TRBJ2-1, with D hard to call. The germline V gene encodes CDR1 SGHKS and CDR2 YYEKEE (reference sequence). The CDR3 covers 15 residues. Trimming shortened V by 0 bases and J by 0 bases, and 7 bases separated the two germline ends.